Following are 11 T cell receptor beta chains from one sample sequenced in a study of CD8 T cells in ankylosing spondylitis. General study results and limits: Blood from ankylosing spondylitis patients appeared to carry a characteristic roughly 8-variant TCR beta motif.

These TCRs' antigens remain unknown. TCRdb passed the 5' RACE reads through MiXCR, listing each CDR3 protein once. This sample carries about 460,000 distinct CDR3 sequences, 5.3% of them seen once, and the ten largest clones take under 4.5%. Sample: blood, either unsorted or a sorted T cell fraction (not recorded which). These receptors were taken from a male donor with ankylosing spondylitis.

This clonotype appeared many times. The chain links TRBV6-1 to TRBJ1-1; 8 bases are a match to TRBD1. The CDR3 has 13 residues. V gave up 6 bases and J gave up 6 bases; unmatched junction bases: 6. The germline V gene encodes CDR1 MNHNS and CDR2 SASEGT. The CDR3 spells CASRRTGLPEAFF. CDR3 nucleotides: TGTGCCAGCAGACGGACAGGGCTTCCTGAAGCTTTCTTT.

V gene TRBV20-1 combines with J gene TRBJ2-3, with D hard to call. This CDR3 contains 12 residues. From germline, CDR1 is DFQATT and CDR2 SNEGSKA (reference sequence). V dropped 6 bases and J dropped 4 bases, with 11 bases sitting between them. The CDR3 bases are TGCAGTGCCCCCATCATAGCAGATACGCAGTATTTT. Protein: CSAPIIADTQYF.

This clonotype has a count of ten or more. The chain recombines TRBV4-3 with TRBJ2-2, with no clear D. There are 14 residues in the CDR3. Trimming shortened V by 1 base and J by 6 bases, and 9 bases separated the two germline ends. The germline gives CDR1 LGHNA, CDR2 YSLEER. DNA of the CDR3: TGCGCCAGCAGCCAAGCCACGGGCCCCGGGGAGCTGTTTTTT. Translation: CASSQATGPGELFF.

This clonotype has just a few counts. This sequence joins TRBV11-3 and TRBJ1-4; no clear D. Trimming cost V 5 bases and J 0 bases, with 16 bases left between them. This CDR3 region has 17 residues. In germline, CDR1 is SGHNT, CDR2 YENEEA. The CDR3 DNA reads TGTGCCAGCAGCCGACGCCCCATCAAGGCAACTAATGAAAAACTGTTTTTT. Residues: CASSRRPIKATNEKLFF.

This chain links TRBV4-2 with TRBJ2-7, with a tentative D call TRBD1 (6 bases). CDR1 and CDR2 (germline): LGHNA, YNFKEQ. This CDR3 has 13 residues. The ends were cut back, 0 bases at V and 7 bases at J, with 10 bases in the middle. The CDR3 loop reads CASSQDTRGEQYF. The CDR3 nucleotides are TGTGCCAGCAGCCAAGATACTAGGGGGGAGCAGTACTTC.

This clonotype was seen at least ten times. This chain uses TRBV28 with TRBJ2-5; D may be TRBD2 (6 bases). The V and J ends lost 2 bases and 12 bases respectively, with 13 bases between them. There are 12 residues in the CDR3. Germline V CDR1 and CDR2: MDHEN, SYDVKM. CDR3 amino acids: CASSLTGTREYF. The CDR3 region has the DNA TGTGCCAGCAGTTTAACCGGGACTCGCGAGTACTTC.

This clonotype was observed many times. The V gene is TRBV28, the J gene TRBJ2-5; TRBD2 matches 10 bases. This CDR3 has 16 amino acids. Trimming at V came to 5 bases and at J to 2 bases, leaving 8 bases not matched to a gene. Germline V gene data show CDR1 as MDHEN and CDR2 as SYDVKM. CDR3 residues: CASSTLAGPRQETQYF. The CDR3 bases are TGTGCCAGCAGTACACTAGCGGGGCCCCGTCAAGAGACCCAGTACTTC.

This clonotype has at least ten counts. J is TRBJ2-7 and V is TRBV20-1, with unresolved D. CDR3 length: 13 amino acids. Per the germline V gene, CDR1 is DFQATT and CDR2 is SNEGSKA (reference sequence). The V end was cut by 5 bases, the J end by 4 bases, with 15 bases between. CDR3: CSAPHHIVYEQYF. For the CDR3, the DNA is TGCAGTGCTCCCCACCACATCGTTTACGAGCAGTACTTC.

This clonotype was seen ten or more times. This rearrangement joins TRBV7-2 to TRBJ1-1, with D maybe TRBD1 (6 bases). V was shortened by 6 bases and J by 1 base, with 18 bases between the two germline ends. Germline loops: CDR1 SGHTA, CDR2 FQGNSA. The CDR3 covers 16 residues. The CDR3 loop reads CASSNRGLHKNTEAFF. CDR3 sequence (DNA): TGTGCCAGCAGTAATCGGGGGCTCCACAAGAACACTGAAGCTTTCTTT.

In this sample, this clonotype turned up many times. The chain carries TRBV14 and TRBJ1-5, with D unresolved. This CDR3 is 13 amino acids long. V lost 4 bases, J lost 5 bases, and 9 bases lay in between. CDR1 is SGHDN and CDR2 is FVKESK in the germline V gene. CDR3 bases: TGTGCCAGCAGCCCGGGTCTTGATCAGCCCCAGCATTTT. Amino acids: CASSPGLDQPQHF.

The table lists this clonotype with many counts. The genes are TRBV20-1 and TRBJ1-2; tentatively, D is TRBD1 (6 bases). V was shortened by 4 bases and J by 2 bases, with 11 bases between the two germline ends. The CDR3 has 13 amino acids. Germline V gene lookup returns CDR1 DFQATT and CDR2 SNEGSKA (reference sequence). The CDR3 reads CSANLQGNYGYTF. The CDR3 nucleotides are TGCAGTGCTAACCTCCAGGGGAACTATGGCTACACCTTC.